These 27 T cell receptor beta chains were all obtained from the same sample, sequenced in a study of blood T cells in healthy people across ages. The second PCR ran roughly 7 to 12 cycles with a sample-barcoded 5' primer and J-beta primers. TCRdb itself ran the 5' RACE reads through MiXCR, one entry per CDR3 protein. The sample includes over 1,200,000 distinct CDR3 sequences, roughly 64% of them seen just once. The specimen sequenced was blood. The receptors stem from a man between 18 and 35 years old in good health.

The chain uses TRBV7-9 and TRBJ1-1; D is undetermined. This CDR3 contains 13 residues. Deletions cut 5 bases from V and 1 base from J, with 8 bases between. Germline CDR1 reads SEHNR; CDR2 reads FQNEAQ (reference sequence). The CDR3 region is CASSTVSNTEAFF. CDR3 nucleotide sequence: TGTGCCAGCAGCACCGTCTCGAACACTGAAGCTTTCTTT.

V gene TRBV29-1 combines with J gene TRBJ2-5; 7 bases are a match to TRBD1. The DNA end favors TRBJ2-7, so the J call may be wrong. This CDR3 is built from 11 residues. Germline V gene data show CDR1 as SQVTM and CDR2 as ANQGSEA. For the CDR3, the DNA is TGCAGCGTTGAGACAGGGCGCGAGCAGTACTTC. This translates into CSVETGREQYF.

Points on this clonotype: One end of the junction does not line up with germline, which may come from a read error. V and J are TRBV7-2 and TRBJ2-3; no clear D gene. CDR3 length equals 13 residues. The germline V gene has CDR1 SGHTA and CDR2 FQGNSA. CDR3 in DNA: TGTGCCAACAGCGCCGTCCTAGAGGATACGCAGTATTTT. Translation gives CANSAVLEDTQYF.

This sequence joins TRBV4-3 and TRBJ2-5; D unclear. The CDR3 loop spans 13 amino acids. With 4 bases removed from V and 5 bases from J, the gap between germline ends came to 11 bases. Germline lookup yields CDR1 LGHNA and CDR2 YSLEER. The CDR3 nucleotides are TGCGCCAGCAGCCCCCGACCGGCGGAGACCCAGTACTTC. It codes for CASSPRPAETQYF.

The chain links TRBV7-9 to TRBJ2-7; 8 nucleotides agree with TRBD2. Losses at the gene ends were 1 base for V and 12 bases for J; bases not matched to a gene: 5. This CDR3 is 12 amino acids long. Germline V gene sequence: CDR1 SEHNR, CDR2 FQNEAQ (reference sequence). CDR3 DNA sequence: TGTGCCAGCAGCTTAGTTAGCGGGATGCTGTACTTC. Encoded protein: CASSLVSGMLYF.

The table lists this clonotype with a few counts. V usage is TRBV2 and J usage is TRBJ2-1; 7 nucleotides align to TRBD1. There are 17 residues in the CDR3. Looked up from germline, CDR1 is SNHLY and CDR2 is FYNNEI. The junction had 8 bases not matched to a gene; V was cut back by 2 bases and J by 1 base. CDR3 sequence: CASSELDRVRSYNEQFF. The CDR3 coding sequence is TGTGCCAGCAGTGAACTAGACAGGGTTAGATCCTACAATGAGCAGTTCTTC.

J is TRBJ1-5 and V is TRBV10-3; tentatively, D is TRBD1 (5 bases). V lost 0 bases to trimming and J lost 10 bases, with 13 bases between them. Germline V lookup: CDR1 ENHRY, CDR2 SYGVKD. CDR3 length: 14 amino acids. CDR3 in amino acids: CAISESRENSPQHF. Here the CDR3 DNA reads TGTGCCATCAGTGAGTCCAGGGAAAATTCTCCCCAGCATTTT.

The V and J genes are TRBV20-1 and TRBJ2-1, with 10 bases lining up with TRBD2. The J segment lost 4 bases and the V segment lost 5 bases, leaving 5 bases of the junction unmatched. The germline CDR1 and CDR2 sequences are DFQATT and SNEGSKA (reference sequence). The CDR3 totals 14 residues. The CDR3 loop is CSADGLAEYNEQFF. The DNA for the CDR3 is TGCAGTGCTGACGGACTAGCGGAGTACAATGAGCAGTTCTTC.

This clonotype was seen only a few times. V usage is TRBV7-2 and J usage is TRBJ1-1; D unresolved. The CDR3 spans 13 residues. The ends were cut back, 5 bases at V and 1 base at J, with 8 bases in the middle. The germline V gene encodes CDR1 SGHTA and CDR2 FQGNSA. CDR3 DNA sequence: TGTGCCAGCAGCGAACACCCGAACACTGAAGCTTTCTTT. It translates to CASSEHPNTEAFF.

The V call is TRBV29-1, the J call TRBJ2-5; 7 bases map to TRBD1. This CDR3 spans 14 amino acids. Per germline, CDR1 SQVTM and CDR2 ANQGSEA. After removal of 2 bases from V and 4 bases from J, the junction contained 7 bases not matched to a gene. The CDR3 reads CSVEQTGAGETQYF. CDR3 coding DNA: TGCAGCGTTGAACAAACAGGGGCGGGAGAGACCCAGTACTTC.

J is TRBJ2-3 and V is TRBV4-2, with 8 bases that match TRBD2. CDR1 and CDR2 from the germline V gene are LGHNA and YNFKEQ. V lost 4 bases to trimming and J lost 0 bases; unmatched junction nucleotides: 9. The CDR3 has 17 amino acids. CDR3 amino acids: CASSPRGAGESTDTQYF. The DNA of the CDR3 is TGTGCCAGCAGCCCTCGGGGAGCGGGGGAAAGCACAGATACGCAGTATTTT.

This clonotype came up a few times. The chain employs TRBV7-2 and TRBJ2-4, with 7 bases that match TRBD1. CDR1 and CDR2 from the germline V gene are SGHTA and FQGNSA. This CDR3 region has 15 residues. The V and J ends lost 3 bases and 3 bases, in that order; junction bases with no gene match: 5. The CDR3 sequence: CASSLPGGLKNIQYF. DNA for the CDR3: TGTGCCAGCAGCTTGCCAGGGGGTCTCAAAAACATTCAGTACTTC.

This clonotype came up many times. The chain combines TRBV28 with TRBJ1-2; possibly TRBD1 for D (5 bases). Germline loops: CDR1 MDHEN, CDR2 SYDVKM. The ends were cut back, 6 bases at V and 2 bases at J, with 10 bases in the middle. The CDR3 totals 13 residues. The CDR3 DNA reads as TGTGCCAGCAGCTCGGGACGGAACTATGGCTACACCTTC. As protein: CASSSGRNYGYTF.

The rearrangement links TRBV12-3 or TRBV12-4 to TRBJ2-1; D may correspond to TRBD1 or TRBD2 (7 bases each). CDR3 size: 14 residues. V was shortened by 10 bases and J by 6 bases, with 19 bases between the two germline ends. The CDR3 sequence: CATPGRGDSNEQFF. Here the CDR3 DNA reads TGTGCCACCCCAGGTCGGGGGGACAGCAATGAGCAGTTCTTC.

The chain uses TRBV27 and TRBJ1-2; tentative D call: TRBD1 (6 bases). The CDR3 consists of 14 residues. The V and J ends lost 11 bases and 2 bases respectively, with 18 bases between them. From germline, CDR1 is MNHEY and CDR2 SMNVEV (reference sequence). Here the CDR3 DNA reads TGTGCCTCCAAATCTTCAGGGGTCAACTATGGCTACACCTTC. Translation gives CASKSSGVNYGYTF.

In this sample, this clonotype turned up a few times. The CDR3 sequence: CSVEDAEQYF. The CDR3 DNA reads as TGCAGCGTTGAAGACGCCGAGCAGTACTTC. V is TRBV29-1 and J is TRBJ2-7; D is undetermined. There are 10 residues in the CDR3. Between the trimmed V and J ends, which lost 0 bases and 6 bases, there was a span of 3 bases. In germline, CDR1 is SQVTM, CDR2 ANQGSEA.

The chain recombines TRBV3-1 with TRBJ1-2; weak D call: TRBD1 (6 bases). This CDR3 is built from 14 residues. The V end was cut by 2 bases, the J end by 7 bases, with 14 bases between. The V gene's germline CDR1 is LGHDT and CDR2 YNNKEL (reference sequence). DNA for the CDR3: TGTGCCAGCAGCCAAACCAGGGGTCGTCTTGGCTACACCTTC. Translation gives CASSQTRGRLGYTF.

As to this clonotype: An end of the junction differs from the germline gene, which may be a read error. V usage is TRBV4-1 and J usage is TRBJ2-6; D gene unclear. The CDR3 runs to 19 residues. Germline V gives CDR1 MGHRA, CDR2 YSYEKL. The CDR3 DNA reads TGCGCCAGCAGCCAAGCTATTGGCCAGAGTCGATCTGGAGCCAACGTCCTGACTTTC. As protein: CASSQAIGQSRSGANVLTF.

This clonotype appeared a few times. DNA for the CDR3: TGTGCCAGCAGTGAACAGGAGAACGAGCAGTACTTC. This gives the protein CASSEQENEQYF. V usage is TRBV11-2 and J usage is TRBJ2-7; TRBD1 might be the D (5 bases). Per the germline V gene, CDR1 is SGHAT and CDR2 is FQNNGV. The CDR3 is 12 amino acids. V shed 6 bases and J shed 5 bases, with 11 bases lying between them.

This chain connects TRBV20-1 to TRBJ1-1; perhaps TRBD1 as D (6 bases). This CDR3 contains 13 residues. Trimming stripped 5 bases from V and 11 bases from J, with 21 bases between. In germline, CDR1 is DFQATT, CDR2 SNEGSKA (reference sequence). The DNA of the CDR3 is TGCAGTGCTCCCTCGGGGGCTAGATCCCTGGCTTTCTTT. Amino acid sequence: CSAPSGARSLAFF.

J is TRBJ2-1 and V is TRBV6-5, with TRBD1 as a possible D gene (5 bases). V lost 8 bases and J lost 12, with 23 bases in between. Germline assignment: CDR1 MNHEY and CDR2 SVGAGI. This CDR3 comprises 14 residues. The DNA for the CDR3 is TGTGCCAGCGTAGGACAAGGTGGGGTTAGTGGGCAGTTCTTC. Its translation is CASVGQGGVSGQFF.

This clonotype was observed a few times. The chain combines TRBV7-2 with TRBJ2-1; D is undetermined. The V gene lost 5 bases and the J gene lost 6 bases, with 11 bases spanning the gap. Germline loops: CDR1 SGHTA, CDR2 FQGNSA. The CDR3 covers 13 residues. CDR3 nucleotides: TGTGCCAGCAGCGCGCGCTGGCTCAATGAGCAGTTCTTC. Residues: CASSARWLNEQFF.

This rearrangement joins TRBV5-4 to TRBJ2-7, with 7 bases that match TRBD1. This CDR3 has 15 amino acids. The V segment lost 4 bases and the J segment 7 bases; nucleotides outside the gene matches: 14. The germline gives CDR1 SGHNT, CDR2 YYREEE (reference sequence). Here the CDR3 DNA reads TGTGCCAGCAGCAACGGACAGGTATGGGGCGAGGAGCAGTACTTC. Translating it yields CASSNGQVWGEEQYF.

Only a few counts were recorded for this clonotype. The chain is built from TRBV28 and TRBJ2-5; D call uncertain. Deletions cut 6 bases from V and 9 bases from J, with 11 bases between. This CDR3 comprises 11 residues. Germline lookup yields CDR1 MDHEN and CDR2 SYDVKM. CDR3 sequence: CASSFEVAQYF. For the CDR3, the DNA is TGTGCCAGCAGCTTCGAGGTGGCCCAGTACTTC.

The chain is built from TRBV4-1 and TRBJ2-3; a weak D match, TRBD1 (5 bases). This CDR3 spans 16 amino acids. Trimming removed 0 bases at V and 1 base at J, with 11 bases between. Germline lookup yields CDR1 MGHRA and CDR2 YSYEKL. This CDR3 is CASSQDTGRGTDTQYF. The CDR3 DNA follows: TGCGCCAGCAGCCAAGATACGGGCAGGGGCACAGATACGCAGTATTTT.

This clonotype was observed a single time. J is TRBJ1-2 and V is TRBV12-3 or TRBV12-4; maybe TRBD1 (5 bases). The CDR3 runs to 17 residues. V dropped 5 bases and J dropped 5 bases, with 24 bases sitting between them. The CDR3 loop reads CASSLRGGPPGGYGYTF. The CDR3 coding sequence is TGTGCCAGCAGTCTTAGGGGCGGGCCGCCGGGGGGGTATGGCTACACCTTC.

About this clonotype itself: One junction end disagrees with the germline gene, perhaps due to a read error. V is TRBV7-7 and J is TRBJ2-7, with TRBD1 matching over 7 bases. The CDR3 consists of 14 residues. Germline loops: CDR1 SSHAT, CDR2 FNYEAQ (reference sequence). The CDR3 coding sequence is TGTGCTAGCAGCGCCGGACAGGACTCCTACGAGCAGTACTTC. Its translation is CASSAGQDSYEQYF.